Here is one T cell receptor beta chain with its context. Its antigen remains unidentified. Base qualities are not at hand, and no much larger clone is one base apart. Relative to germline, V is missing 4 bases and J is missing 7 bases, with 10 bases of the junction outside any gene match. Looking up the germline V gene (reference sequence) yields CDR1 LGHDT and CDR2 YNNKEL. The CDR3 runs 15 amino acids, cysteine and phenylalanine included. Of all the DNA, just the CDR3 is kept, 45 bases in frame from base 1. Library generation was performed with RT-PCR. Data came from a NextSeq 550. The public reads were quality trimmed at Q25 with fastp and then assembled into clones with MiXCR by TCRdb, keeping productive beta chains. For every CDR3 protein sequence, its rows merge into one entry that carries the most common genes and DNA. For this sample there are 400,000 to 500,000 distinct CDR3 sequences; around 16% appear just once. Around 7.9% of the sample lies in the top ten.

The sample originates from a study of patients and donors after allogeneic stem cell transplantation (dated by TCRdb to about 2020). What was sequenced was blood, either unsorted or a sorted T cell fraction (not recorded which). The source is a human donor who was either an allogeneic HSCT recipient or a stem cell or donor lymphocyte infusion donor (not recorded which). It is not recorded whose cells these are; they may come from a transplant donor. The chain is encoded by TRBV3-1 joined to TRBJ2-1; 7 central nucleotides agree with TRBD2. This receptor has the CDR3 CASSPPGLVENEQFF. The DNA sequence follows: TGTGCCAGCAGCCCCCCCGGACTAGTCGAAAATGAGCAGTTCTTC.